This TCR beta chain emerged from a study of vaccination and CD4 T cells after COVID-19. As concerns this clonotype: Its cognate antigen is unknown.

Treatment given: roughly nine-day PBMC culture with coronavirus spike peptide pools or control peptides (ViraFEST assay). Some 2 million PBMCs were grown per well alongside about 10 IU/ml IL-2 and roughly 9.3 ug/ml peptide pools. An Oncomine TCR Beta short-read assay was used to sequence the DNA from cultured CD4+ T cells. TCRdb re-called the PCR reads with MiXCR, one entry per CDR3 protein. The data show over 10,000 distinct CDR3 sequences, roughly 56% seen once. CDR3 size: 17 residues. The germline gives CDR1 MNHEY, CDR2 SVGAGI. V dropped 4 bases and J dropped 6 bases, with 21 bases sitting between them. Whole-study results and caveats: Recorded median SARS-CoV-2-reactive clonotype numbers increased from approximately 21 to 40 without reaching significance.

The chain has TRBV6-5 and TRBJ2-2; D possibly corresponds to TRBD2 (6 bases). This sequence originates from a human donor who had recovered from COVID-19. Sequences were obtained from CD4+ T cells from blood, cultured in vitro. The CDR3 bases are TGTGCCAGCAGTTTCGTGGCGACTAGGCGGGTTGCCGGGGAGCTGTTTTTT. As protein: CASSFVATRRVAGELFF.